The T cell receptor (beta chain) under discussion was sequenced for a study of response to subunit inactivated influenza vaccine. Study observations and caveats: The authors suggested that few new T cells are recruited per seasonal influenza vaccination.

A few counts support this clonotype. Its matching antigen is unknown. TCRdb fed the RT-PCR reads into MiXCR, producing one record per CDR3 protein. The profile covers 550,000 to 650,000 distinct CDR3 sequences, with approximately 12% appearing a single time and roughly 10% taken by the ten largest. Germline V gene lookup returns CDR1 MNHNS and CDR2 SASEGT. The length of the CDR3 is 12 residues. Trimming shortened V by 7 bases and J by 7 bases, and 13 bases separated the two germline ends. The chain joins TRBV6-1 to TRBJ1-1, with D uncertain. The specimen comprised PBMCs from blood, sampled on the day of vaccination. This clonotype was obtained from a man over 45 who received an inactivated influenza vaccine. The chain's CDR3 is CASKLGHGEAFF. DNA of the CDR3: TGTGCCAGCAAACTCGGGCACGGTGAAGCTTTCTTT.